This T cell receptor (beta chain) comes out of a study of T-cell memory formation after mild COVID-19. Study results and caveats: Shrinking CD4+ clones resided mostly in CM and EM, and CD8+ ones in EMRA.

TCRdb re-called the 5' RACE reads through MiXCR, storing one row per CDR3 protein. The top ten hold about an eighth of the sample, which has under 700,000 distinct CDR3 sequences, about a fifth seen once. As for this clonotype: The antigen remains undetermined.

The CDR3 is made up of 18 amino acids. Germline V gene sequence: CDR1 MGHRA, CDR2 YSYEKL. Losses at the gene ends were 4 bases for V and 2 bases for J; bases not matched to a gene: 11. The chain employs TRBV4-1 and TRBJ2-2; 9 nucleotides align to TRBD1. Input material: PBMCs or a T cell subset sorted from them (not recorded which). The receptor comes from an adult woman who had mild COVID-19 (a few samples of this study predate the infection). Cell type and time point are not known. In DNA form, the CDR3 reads TGCGCCAGCAGCCGTTACGGCCGGGACAGGGCTAACACCGGGGAGCTGTTTTTT. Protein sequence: CASSRYGRDRANTGELFF.